This note documents a single TCR beta chain sequence. Its antigen is not known. This sample is part of a study of chemoradiotherapy in HPV16-positive cancers. Whole-study findings and limits: Better recurrence-free survival went with HPV-responsive T-cell expansion in HPV16-positive patients.

The CDR3 length is 19 residues. Data came from immunoSEQ multiplex PCR; TCRdb stores just in-frame clones and leaves some out. The data show approximately 2,000 clones, 75% to 90% seen once. This chain links TRBV21-1 with TRBJ1-5. TRBV21-1 is an annotated pseudogene. This sample comprised tumor tissue, obtained from a patient who underwent chemoradiotherapy. The TCR originated in a human donor with HPV-associated anogenital cancer. Here the CDR3 DNA reads TGTGCCAGCAGCAAAGGGAGGGGCGAGCCACTTTATAGCAATCAGCCCCAGCATTTT. Its protein is CASSKGRGEPLYSNQPQHF.